This passage covers 22 T cell receptor beta chains from one sample sequenced in a study of blood T cell repertoires in COVID-19. The assay was immunoSEQ multiplex PCR, and TCRdb's table has in-frame clones only and misses some. The table lists about 480,000 clones, about 91% of them singletons. The sequencing sample was made of peripheral blood. The origin of the receptors is a man aged 18 to 30 with COVID-19, enrolled during active disease.

The chain recombines TRBV11-2 with TRBJ2-1; D gene uncertain. The CDR3 sequence is 12 residues long. Looked up from germline, CDR1 is SGHAT and CDR2 is FQNNGV. Trimming stripped 4 bases from V and 3 bases from J, with 4 bases between. The CDR3 here is CASSSVYNEQFF. CDR3 bases: TGTGCCAGCAGCTCTGTCTACAATGAGCAGTTCTTC.

The rearrangement joins TRBV13 to TRBJ2-7; TRBD1 is a possible D gene (7 bases). From germline, CDR1 is PRHDT and CDR2 FYEKMQ (reference sequence). The ends were cut back, 0 bases at V and 4 bases at J, with 10 bases in the middle. This CDR3 is built from 14 residues. CDR3 in amino acids: CASSLGTGTYEQYF. For the CDR3, the DNA is TGTGCCAGCAGCTTAGGGACAGGGACTTACGAGCAGTACTTC.

The V call is TRBV19, the J call TRBJ1-5, with no clear D. Trimming removed 2 bases at V and 4 bases at J, with 12 bases between. This CDR3 has 15 amino acids. Per germline, CDR1 LNHDA and CDR2 SQIVND (reference sequence). In DNA form, the CDR3 reads TGTGCCAGTAGTATACTCGGGGTAGGGAATCAGCCCCAGCATTTT. Its translation is CASSILGVGNQPQHF.

This clone has more than one count but fewer than ten. The gene calls are TRBV4-1 and TRBJ2-7; D unclear. V was cut by 1 base and J by 2 bases, with 15 bases left in between. The CDR3 sequence is 16 residues long. Per the germline V gene, CDR1 is MGHRA and CDR2 is YSYEKL. CDR3 loop: CASSQAELLAPYEQYF. CDR3 nucleotides: TGCGCCAGCAGCCAAGCGGAGCTCTTGGCTCCCTACGAGCAGTACTTC.

The chain employs TRBV19 and TRBJ2-2, with a possible D match to TRBD1 (6 bases). Germline assignment: CDR1 LNHDA and CDR2 SQIVND (reference sequence). The CDR3 runs 14 residues. Between the trimmed V and J ends, which lost 2 bases and 11 bases, there was a span of 15 bases. CDR3 protein: CASSIHTGTSELFF. The CDR3 nucleotides read TGTGCCAGTAGTATACATACAGGGACAAGCGAGCTGTTTTTT.

The chain carries TRBV1 and TRBJ2-2; the D call in the table, TRBD2, was not verified against the DNA. TRBV1 is labeled a pseudogene. This CDR3 has 15 amino acids. CDR3 region: CTSWRTSGITGELFF. CDR3 DNA: TGCACCAGCTGGAGGACTAGCGGGATCACCGGGGAGCTGTTTTTT.

The gene calls are TRBV12-3 or TRBV12-4 and TRBJ1-4; the D gene is possibly TRBD1 (5 bases). V lost 7 bases, J lost 10 bases, and 16 bases lay in between. The CDR3 loop spans 13 amino acids. The chain's CDR3 is CASTLGGVGKLFF. CDR3 nucleotide sequence: TGTGCCAGCACCTTGGGGGGGGTAGGAAAACTGTTTTTT.

The chain employs TRBV7-9 and TRBJ2-1, with TRBD2 matching over 8 bases. CDR1 is SEHNR, CDR2 FQNEAQ, per germline (reference sequence). The V segment lost 5 bases and the J segment 9 bases; nucleotides outside the gene matches: 9. The CDR3 is 14 residues long. The DNA for the CDR3 is TGTGCCAGCAGCCCGACCGGACTAGCCGGTGAGCAGTTCTTC. Encoded protein: CASSPTGLAGEQFF. The full variable domain, completed using reference TRBV7-9 and TRBJ2-1, is DTGVSQNPRHKITKRGQNVTFRCDPISEHNRLYWYRQTLGQGPEFLTYFQNEAQLEKSRLLSDRFSAERPKGSFSTLEIQRTEQGDSAMYLCASSPTGLAGEQFFGPGTRLTVL.

The chain is built from TRBV2 and TRBJ2-7; 8 bases align to TRBD1. CDR3 length equals 14 residues. CDR1 and CDR2 from the germline V gene are SNHLY and FYNNEI. With V trimmed by 8 bases and J by 4 bases, 10 bases remained unmatched. CDR3 bases: TGTGCCAGCGGGCGATTACAGGGGGGTTACGAGCAGTACTTC. As protein: CASGRLQGGYEQYF.

This chain joins TRBV5-1 and TRBJ1-5; 7 nucleotides match TRBD1. CDR1 and CDR2 (germline): SGHRS, YFSETQ. The CDR3 has 16 residues. V lost 4 bases to trimming and J lost 3 bases; unmatched junction nucleotides: 10. The chain's CDR3 is CASSPTGRTSNQPQHF. CDR3 nucleotides: TGCGCCAGCAGCCCGACAGGGAGAACCTCCAATCAGCCCCAGCATTTT.

The chain recombines TRBV2 with TRBJ2-1; perhaps TRBD2 as D (6 bases). The V and J ends lost 7 bases and 5 bases respectively, with 12 bases between them. This CDR3 comprises 13 residues. Germline CDR1 is SNHLY and CDR2 is FYNNEI. The CDR3 loop is CASIGTANNEQFF. The CDR3 nucleotides read TGTGCCAGCATTGGGACTGCAAACAATGAGCAGTTCTTC.

This chain joins TRBV12-3 or TRBV12-4 and TRBJ1-5; D gene unclear. The V and J ends lost 9 bases and 4 bases respectively, with 10 bases between them. The length of the CDR3 is 12 residues. The CDR3 here is CASRRGNQPQHF. The CDR3 bases are TGTGCCAGTAGGCGGGGAAATCAGCCCCAGCATTTT.

The chain carries TRBV21-1 and TRBJ2-3; the D call in the table, TRBD2, was not verified against the DNA. TRBV21-1 corresponds to a pseudogene. CDR3 length: 22 residues. CDR3 residues: CASSRKVPREDSGETSTDTQYF. CDR3 DNA: TGTGCCAGCAGCAGAAAGGTTCCGCGGGAGGACAGTGGGGAAACCAGCACAGATACGCAGTATTTT.

The chain recombines TRBV6-5 with TRBJ1-5, with D possibly TRBD1 on 6 matching bases. V lost 5 bases and J 4 bases, leaving 9 bases between the germline ends. Germline CDR1 and CDR2: MNHEY and SVGAGI. The CDR3 has 13 amino acids. The CDR3 bases are TGTGCCAGCAGTCGACAGGTAAATCAGCCCCAGCATTTT. Translation: CASSRQVNQPQHF.

This chain connects TRBV4-1 to TRBJ2-2; D not resolved. The CDR3 has 15 residues. Trimming removed 5 bases at V and 2 bases at J, with 12 bases between. The germline CDR1 and CDR2 sequences are MGHRA and YSYEKL. The CDR3, as DNA: TGCGCCAGCAGCGCAACTTTACGTAACACCGGGGAGCTGTTTTTT. Protein: CASSATLRNTGELFF.

A remark on this clone: At the DNA level, this CDR3 is encoded by other sequences in the same sample as well. The rearrangement uses TRBV12-5 and TRBJ2-7, with 12 bases fitting TRBD1. Germline-derived CDR1 and CDR2 are LGHNT and FRNRAP. V dropped 3 bases and J dropped 6; count of bases not matched to a gene: 3. The CDR3 consists of 14 residues. CDR3 region: CASGLGTGGREQYF. The CDR3 DNA reads TGTGCTAGTGGTTTAGGGACAGGGGGCCGCGAGCAGTACTTC.

This chain uses TRBV3-1 (or the pseudogene TRBV3-2) with TRBJ2-7; D is possibly TRBD2 (5 bases). Trimming cost V 4 bases and J 3 bases, with 7 bases left between them. The CDR3 totals 12 residues. The germline V gene encodes CDR1 LGHDT and CDR2 YNNKEL (reference sequence). The CDR3 region is CASSPAGYEQYF. CDR3 in DNA: TGTGCCAGCAGCCCGGCGGGCTACGAGCAGTACTTC.

This sequence joins TRBV2 and TRBJ2-7; the D gene is possibly TRBD1 (5 bases). CDR1 is SNHLY, CDR2 FYNNEI, per germline. CDR3 length equals 13 residues. Trimming took 4 bases from V and 3 from J, leaving 10 bases between them. The CDR3 DNA follows: TGTGCCAGCAGTGCTCATACAGGCTACGAGCAGTACTTC. This gives the protein CASSAHTGYEQYF. Full variable domain (rest looked up from reference TRBV2 and TRBJ2-7): EPEVTQTPSHQVTQMGQEVILRCVPISNHLYFYWYRQILGQKVEFLVSFYNNEISEKSEIFDDQFSVERPDGSNFTLKIRSTKLEDSAMYFCASSAHTGYEQYFGPGTRLTVT.

This clone turned up a few times. The chain is built from TRBV5-5 and TRBJ2-7; no firm D call. This CDR3 has 13 residues. Trimming removed 2 bases at V and 0 bases at J, with 6 bases between. CDR1 is SGHKS and CDR2 is YYEKEE in the germline V gene (reference sequence). The CDR3 DNA reads as TGTGCCAGCAGCTTCGTTAACTCCTACGAGCAGTACTTC. Protein sequence: CASSFVNSYEQYF.

This CDR3 is CGDRETYNEQFF. The CDR3 coding sequence is TGTGGGGACAGGGAGACCTACAATGAGCAGTTCTTC. The chain uses TRBV6-5 and TRBJ2-1; 9 nucleotides agree with TRBD1. Per germline, CDR1 MNHEY and CDR2 SVGAGI. There are 12 residues in the CDR3.

The gene calls are TRBV12-5 and TRBJ2-5; 7 nucleotides align to TRBD1. This CDR3 has 15 residues. Germline V CDR1 and CDR2: LGHNT, FRNRAP. J lost 4 bases, V lost 6 bases, and 11 bases had no gene match. CDR3 DNA sequence: TGTGCTAGTGGACCCGGGACAGACACCGGAGAGACCCAGTACTTC. This codes for CASGPGTDTGETQYF.

The V call is TRBV5-1, the J call TRBJ2-7; no definite D call. The length of the CDR3 is 13 residues. Trimming cost V 6 bases and J 1 base, with 11 bases left between them. Germline values: CDR1 SGHRS, CDR2 YFSETQ. CDR3: CASTPVESYEQYF. The CDR3 region has the DNA TGCGCCAGCACCCCGGTTGAATCCTACGAGCAGTACTTC.